These T cell receptor beta chains were read from a single sample in a study of regulatory T cells in long-lasting Graves disease. TCRdb reanalysed the multiplex PCR reads using MiXCR and keeps one entry per CDR3 protein. The table has some 300,000 distinct CDR3 sequences, roughly 21% seen once. Source: peripheral blood mononuclear cells (PBMCs), taken when the disease was refractory, from a patient treated with antithyroid drugs. The receptors originated from a female donor with Graves disease. Both conserved end residues are part of each CDR3. D genes are given only for firm matches. Only part of the rows carry a size: once, few, many, or a class if the clone is expanded.

CDR3 length: 14; J gene: TRBJ1-2; clone size: few; V gene: TRBV7-2; D gene: .; CDR3 DNA: TGTGCCAGCAGCTTAGTTGCAAGGGAAGGTGGCTACACCTTC; CDR3 protein: CASSLVAREGGYTF
CDR3 length: 15; J gene: TRBJ1-3; clone size: .; V gene: TRBV7-2; D gene: .; CDR3 DNA: TGTGCCAGCACGCACCCGGTAGGGGCTGGAAACACCATATATTTT; CDR3 protein: CASTHPVGAGNTIYF
CDR3 length: 17; J gene: TRBJ1-5; clone size: many; V gene: TRBV27; D gene: .; CDR3 DNA: TGTGCCAGCAGCCCTCTCGGACAGTCGAATAGCAATCAGCCCCAGCATTTT; CDR3 protein: CASSPLGQSNSNQPQHF
CDR3 length: 14; J gene: TRBJ2-2; clone size: few; V gene: TRBV5-1; D gene: .; CDR3 DNA: TGCGCCAGCAGCACGGCTACAGGGACCGGGGAGCTGTTTTTT; CDR3 protein: CASSTATGTGELFF
CDR3 length: 17; J gene: TRBJ2-5; clone size: many; V gene: TRBV7-2; D gene: .; CDR3 DNA: TGTGCCAGCAGCTTCCGGGTAGCGGTAGGAGGGCAAGAGACCCAGTACTTC; CDR3 protein: CASSFRVAVGGQETQYF
CDR3 length: 20; J gene: TRBJ2-2; clone size: .; V gene: TRBV4-3; D gene: TRBD2; CDR3 DNA: TGCGCCAGCAGCCGCCGACTAGCGGGAGTCGGGGGAGCGAACACCGGGGAGCTGTTTTTT; CDR3 protein: CASSRRLAGVGGANTGELFF
CDR3 length: 13; J gene: TRBJ2-7; clone size: few; V gene: TRBV6-2/TRBV6-3; D gene: TRBD1; CDR3 DNA: TGTGCCAGCAGCAGAGACAGGGTGGTCGAGCAGTACTTC; CDR3 protein: CASSRDRVVEQYF
CDR3 length: 15; J gene: TRBJ2-7; clone size: once; V gene: TRBV7-3; D gene: .; CDR3 DNA: TGTGCCAGCAGCCCCAGTTCATGGGGCGGGTACGAGCAGTACTTC; CDR3 protein: CASSPSSWGGYEQYF
CDR3 length: 12; J gene: TRBJ1-1; clone size: few; V gene: TRBV7-9; D gene: .; CDR3 DNA: TGTGCCAGCCGCTCCCTCGACAGCGAAGCTTTCTTT; CDR3 protein: CASRSLDSEAFF
CDR3 length: 15; J gene: TRBJ2-5; clone size: .; V gene: TRBV5-1; D gene: TRBD1; CDR3 DNA: TGCGCCAGCAGCTATACAGGGGGCGCGGTTGAGACCCAGTACTTC; CDR3 protein: CASSYTGGAVETQYF
CDR3 length: 15; J gene: TRBJ2-7; clone size: few; V gene: TRBV15; D gene: .; CDR3 DNA: TGTGCCACCAGCAGAGACCGGGAGTTGGGCTACGAGCAGTACTTC; CDR3 protein: CATSRDRELGYEQYF
CDR3 length: 12; J gene: TRBJ1-6; clone size: many; V gene: TRBV15; D gene: .; CDR3 DNA: TGTGCCACCAGCAGTGCCCAGGGATCCCTCCACTTT; CDR3 protein: CATSSAQGSLHF
CDR3 length: 14; J gene: TRBJ2-1; clone size: .; V gene: TRBV28; D gene: TRBD1; CDR3 DNA: TGTGCCAGCAGTTTGAGGCAGGGGGTCAATGAGCAGTTCTTC; CDR3 protein: CASSLRQGVNEQFF
CDR3 length: 15; J gene: TRBJ2-2; clone size: .; V gene: TRBV19; D gene: .; CDR3 DNA: TGTGCCAGTCGATCAGTCAGTGGAAACACCGGGGAGCTGTTTTTT; CDR3 protein: CASRSVSGNTGELFF
CDR3 length: 13; J gene: TRBJ2-1; clone size: .; V gene: TRBV11-2; D gene: TRBD2; CDR3 DNA: TGTGCCAGCAGCGCGGGAGATTACAATGAGCAGTTCTTC; CDR3 protein: CASSAGDYNEQFF
CDR3 length: 14; J gene: TRBJ2-2; clone size: .; V gene: TRBV11-2; D gene: .; CDR3 DNA: TGTGCCAGCAGCCCCCTTCGTGAAACCGGGGAGCTGTTTTTT; CDR3 protein: CASSPLRETGELFF
CDR3 length: 14; J gene: TRBJ1-1; clone size: .; V gene: TRBV25-1; D gene: .; CDR3 DNA: TGTGCCAGCAGTGGGATGGGACGGGGATTTGGAGCTTTCTTT; CDR3 protein: CASSGMGRGFGAFF
CDR3 length: 13; J gene: TRBJ2-7; clone size: few; V gene: TRBV28; D gene: TRBD1; CDR3 DNA: TGTGCCAGCAGTTCCGGGACAGTCTACGAGCGGTACTTC; CDR3 protein: CASSSGTVYERYF
CDR3 length: 13; J gene: TRBJ1-4; clone size: many; V gene: TRBV30; D gene: TRBD1; CDR3 DNA: TGTGCCTGGAGTGTACAGGGGCGAGAAAAACTGTTTTTT; CDR3 protein: CAWSVQGREKLFF
CDR3 length: 19; J gene: TRBJ2-2; clone size: many; V gene: TRBV28; D gene: TRBD2; CDR3 DNA: TGTGCCAGCAGTTTAAACCTAGCGGGATTTTCCGCGAACACCGGGGAGCTGTTTTTT; CDR3 protein: CASSLNLAGFSANTGELFF
CDR3 length: 16; J gene: TRBJ1-1; clone size: many; V gene: TRBV12-3/TRBV12-4; D gene: TRBD1; CDR3 DNA: TGTGCCAGCAGGGGACAGGTCGATCCAGGAAACACTGAAGCTTTCTTT; CDR3 protein: CASRGQVDPGNTEAFF
CDR3 length: 12; J gene: TRBJ2-5; clone size: few; V gene: TRBV20-1; D gene: TRBD2; CDR3 DNA: TGCAGTGCTATAGCGGGAGTAGAGACCCAGTACTTC; CDR3 protein: CSAIAGVETQYF
CDR3 length: 11; J gene: TRBJ2-5; clone size: many; V gene: TRBV20-1; D gene: .; CDR3 DNA: TGCAGTGCTAGGGAGCAAGAGACCCAGTACTTC; CDR3 protein: CSAREQETQYF
CDR3 length: 15; J gene: TRBJ2-5; clone size: many; V gene: TRBV28; D gene: TRBD1; CDR3 DNA: TGTGCCAGCAGTTCCGGACAGGGTCGAGAGGAGACCCAGTACTTC; CDR3 protein: CASSSGQGREETQYF
CDR3 length: 15; J gene: TRBJ2-2; clone size: many; V gene: TRBV6-5; D gene: .; CDR3 DNA: TGTGCCAGCAGTTACGATAGGGTCAACACCGGGGAGCTGTTTTTT; CDR3 protein: CASSYDRVNTGELFF
CDR3 length: 16; J gene: TRBJ1-2; clone size: .; V gene: TRBV7-2; D gene: .; CDR3 DNA: TGTGCCAGCAGCTTAGGGGTATCGGGGGGCGGCTATGGCTACACCTTC; CDR3 protein: CASSLGVSGGGYGYTF
CDR3 length: 13; J gene: TRBJ2-7; clone size: few; V gene: TRBV20-1; D gene: .; CDR3 DNA: TGCAGTGCTTCCCCGGACATCCGGGACGAGCAGTACTTC; CDR3 protein: CSASPDIRDEQYF
CDR3 length: 15; J gene: TRBJ2-4; clone size: many; V gene: TRBV3-1; D gene: .; CDR3 DNA: TGTGCCAGCAGCCAAGTGGGCGGGAATTGGAACATTCAGTACTTC; CDR3 protein: CASSQVGGNWNIQYF
CDR3 length: 16; J gene: TRBJ2-5; clone size: many; V gene: TRBV7-2; D gene: TRBD2; CDR3 DNA: TGTGCCAGCAGCTCCCGGACTAGCGGGAGCCAAGAGACCCAGTACTTC; CDR3 protein: CASSSRTSGSQETQYF
CDR3 length: 13; J gene: TRBJ2-5; clone size: .; V gene: TRBV19; D gene: TRBD2; CDR3 DNA: TGTGCCAGTAGTCCCGGACTAGTAGAGACCCAGTACTTC; CDR3 protein: CASSPGLVETQYF
CDR3 length: 14; J gene: TRBJ2-7; clone size: many; V gene: TRBV28; D gene: TRBD2; CDR3 DNA: TGTGCCAGCAGTACGGGGGGGCGTACGTACGAGCAGTACTTC; CDR3 protein: CASSTGGRTYEQYF
CDR3 length: 16; J gene: TRBJ1-2; clone size: few; V gene: TRBV7-9; D gene: TRBD1; CDR3 DNA: TGTGCCAGCAGCCGGGAGGGAGGACAGGAGAACTATGGCTACACCTTC; CDR3 protein: CASSREGGQENYGYTF
CDR3 length: 12; J gene: TRBJ2-4; clone size: .; V gene: TRBV7-2; D gene: .; CDR3 DNA: TGTGCCAGCACACCACAGGGAGACATTCAGTACTTC; CDR3 protein: CASTPQGDIQYF
CDR3 length: 14; J gene: TRBJ1-1; clone size: few; V gene: TRBV25-1; D gene: .; CDR3 DNA: TGTGCCAGCACAGACCGGGGGCAGAACACTGAAGCTTTCTTT; CDR3 protein: CASTDRGQNTEAFF
CDR3 length: 19; J gene: TRBJ2-2; clone size: once; V gene: TRBV6-5; D gene: .; CDR3 DNA: TGTGCCAGCAGTTACTCGAAAGGACAGTTATTTGGGAGCACCGGGGAGCTGTTTTTT; CDR3 protein: CASSYSKGQLFGSTGELFF
CDR3 length: 15; J gene: TRBJ2-3; clone size: many; V gene: TRBV28; D gene: TRBD2; CDR3 DNA: TGTGCCAGCAGTTCACGACTAGCGGGAGAAGATACGCAGTATTTT; CDR3 protein: CASSSRLAGEDTQYF
CDR3 length: 15; J gene: TRBJ1-4; clone size: .; V gene: TRBV5-1; D gene: .; CDR3 DNA: TGCGCCAGCAGCTTTCTGACAGGATCGACCGAAAAACTGTTTTTT; CDR3 protein: CASSFLTGSTEKLFF
CDR3 length: 15; J gene: TRBJ1-1; clone size: .; V gene: TRBV18; D gene: .; CDR3 DNA: TGTGCCAGCTCACCTCGGGAGGGATTGAACACTGAAGCTTTCTTT; CDR3 protein: CASSPREGLNTEAFF
CDR3 length: 13; J gene: TRBJ1-5; clone size: many; V gene: TRBV30; D gene: .; CDR3 DNA: TGTGCCTGGAGTGCGGGGAGCAATCAGCCCCAGCATTTT; CDR3 protein: CAWSAGSNQPQHF
CDR3 length: 15; J gene: TRBJ1-5; clone size: many; V gene: TRBV28; D gene: .; CDR3 DNA: TGTGCCAGCAGTTTACAGGGCCTTAGCAATCAGCCCCAGCATTTT; CDR3 protein: CASSLQGLSNQPQHF
CDR3 length: 14; J gene: TRBJ1-2; clone size: many; V gene: TRBV30; D gene: .; CDR3 DNA: TGTGCCTGGAGTGTAGGCTCCCGTTTTGATGGCTACACCTTC; CDR3 protein: CAWSVGSRFDGYTF
CDR3 length: 15; J gene: TRBJ2-3; clone size: .; V gene: TRBV3-1; D gene: TRBD2; CDR3 DNA: TGTGCCAGCAGCCAAGGTTCGGGGGGTGCAGATACGCAGTATTTT; CDR3 protein: CASSQGSGGADTQYF
CDR3 length: 14; J gene: TRBJ2-3; clone size: few; V gene: TRBV28; D gene: .; CDR3 DNA: TGTGCCAGCAGTACCGGGACCAGCGCAGATACGCAGTATTTT; CDR3 protein: CASSTGTSADTQYF
CDR3 length: 14; J gene: TRBJ2-1; clone size: .; V gene: TRBV20-1; D gene: .; CDR3 DNA: TGCAGTGCTAGTCAAGTCAGGTCTACATATGAGCAATTCTTC; CDR3 protein: CSASQVRSTYEQFF
CDR3 length: 13; J gene: TRBJ1-1; clone size: .; V gene: TRBV20-1; D gene: .; CDR3 DNA: TGCAATGCTACACTCTTGTTAATCACTGAAGCTTTCTTT; CDR3 protein: CNATLLLITEAFF
CDR3 length: 14; J gene: TRBJ2-5; clone size: many; V gene: TRBV10-3; D gene: TRBD2; CDR3 DNA: TGTGCCATCAGAAATAGCGGGAACCAAGAGACCCAGTACTTC; CDR3 protein: CAIRNSGNQETQYF
CDR3 length: 14; J gene: TRBJ1-6; clone size: many; V gene: TRBV28; D gene: .; CDR3 DNA: TGTGCCAGCAGTTTCCCGGTACTAGGTTCACCCCTCCACTTT; CDR3 protein: CASSFPVLGSPLHF
CDR3 length: 15; J gene: TRBJ2-7; clone size: many; V gene: TRBV11-2; D gene: TRBD2; CDR3 DNA: TGTGCCAGCAGGGGCGGGACTAGCGGCTCCTACGAGCAGTACTTC; CDR3 protein: CASRGGTSGSYEQYF
CDR3 length: 13; J gene: TRBJ1-1; clone size: .; V gene: TRBV19; D gene: .; CDR3 DNA: TGTGCCAGTGATGAGAGGGGAAACACTGAAGCTTTCTTT; CDR3 protein: CASDERGNTEAFF
CDR3 length: 15; J gene: TRBJ2-5; clone size: many; V gene: TRBV7-2; D gene: TRBD2; CDR3 DNA: TGTGCCAGCAGCTTAGCTTGGACTAGCAGAGAGACCCAGTACTTC; CDR3 protein: CASSLAWTSRETQYF
CDR3 length: 13; J gene: TRBJ1-1; clone size: many; V gene: TRBV28; D gene: TRBD1; CDR3 DNA: TGTGCCACCCTGACAGGGGAGAACACTGAAGCTTTCTTT; CDR3 protein: CATLTGENTEAFF
CDR3 length: 16; J gene: TRBJ2-7; clone size: once; V gene: TRBV5-4; D gene: TRBD2; CDR3 DNA: TGTGCCAGCAGCACCTTTACTAGCGGGAACTCCTACGAGCAGTACTTC; CDR3 protein: CASSTFTSGNSYEQYF
CDR3 length: 15; J gene: TRBJ1-1; clone size: many; V gene: TRBV6-5; D gene: .; CDR3 DNA: TGTGCCAGCAGTTACGACATATCTATGAACACTGAAGCTTTCTTT; CDR3 protein: CASSYDISMNTEAFF
CDR3 length: 14; J gene: TRBJ2-7; clone size: many; V gene: TRBV28; D gene: .; CDR3 DNA: TGTGCCAGCAGTTTAGGGGGGTCGTTCTACGAGCAGTACTTC; CDR3 protein: CASSLGGSFYEQYF
CDR3 length: 12; J gene: TRBJ1-5; clone size: few; V gene: TRBV19; D gene: .; CDR3 DNA: TGTGCCAGTAGTACACCCTTTCGGCCCCAGCATTTT; CDR3 protein: CASSTPFRPQHF
CDR3 length: 12; J gene: TRBJ2-2; clone size: few; V gene: TRBV9; D gene: .; CDR3 DNA: TGTGCCAGCAGCGTAGTCGACGGGGAGCTGTTTTTT; CDR3 protein: CASSVVDGELFF
CDR3 length: 15; J gene: TRBJ1-1; clone size: many; V gene: TRBV15; D gene: TRBD1; CDR3 DNA: TGTGCCACCAGCAGAGGGGACAGTCGGGCCACTGAAGCTTTCTTT; CDR3 protein: CATSRGDSRATEAFF